The T cell receptor (beta chain) under discussion was sequenced for a study of blood T cell repertoires in COVID-19. This clone was seen only a few times. V gave up 4 bases and J gave up 8 bases; unmatched junction bases: 5. The CDR3 has 13 residues. CDR1 is MDHEN and CDR2 is SYDVKM in the germline V gene. The authors' processing: Cell counts per sample came from amplifying reference gene primers. Profiled with immunoSEQ multiplex PCR; TCRdb holds only in-frame clones, not every one. That table supplies the V and J calls and clone size; D and trimming were determined from the DNA. The sample consists of 250,000 or so clones, approximately 86% of them appearing once.

This receptor was identified in a man aged 35-49 years with active or convalescent COVID-19. The sequencing sample was made of peripheral blood. This chain uses TRBV28 with TRBJ1-2; 9 bases line up with TRBD1. Written as DNA, the CDR3 is TGTGCCAGCAGTTCCGGGACAGGGAGCGGCTACACCTTC. This encodes CASSSGTGSGYTF.